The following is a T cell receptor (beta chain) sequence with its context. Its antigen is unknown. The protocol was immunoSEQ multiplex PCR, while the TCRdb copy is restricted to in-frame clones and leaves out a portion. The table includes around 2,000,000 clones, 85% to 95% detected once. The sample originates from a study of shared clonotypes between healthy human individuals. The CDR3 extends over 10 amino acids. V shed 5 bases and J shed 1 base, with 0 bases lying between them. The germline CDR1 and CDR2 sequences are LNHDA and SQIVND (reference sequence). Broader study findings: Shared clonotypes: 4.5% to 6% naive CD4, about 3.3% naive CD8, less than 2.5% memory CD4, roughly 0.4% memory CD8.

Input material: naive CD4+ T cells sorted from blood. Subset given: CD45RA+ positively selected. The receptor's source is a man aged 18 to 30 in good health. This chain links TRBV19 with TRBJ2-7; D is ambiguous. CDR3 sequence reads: CASSSYEQYF. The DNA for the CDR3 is TGTGCCAGTAGTTCCTACGAGCAGTACTTC.